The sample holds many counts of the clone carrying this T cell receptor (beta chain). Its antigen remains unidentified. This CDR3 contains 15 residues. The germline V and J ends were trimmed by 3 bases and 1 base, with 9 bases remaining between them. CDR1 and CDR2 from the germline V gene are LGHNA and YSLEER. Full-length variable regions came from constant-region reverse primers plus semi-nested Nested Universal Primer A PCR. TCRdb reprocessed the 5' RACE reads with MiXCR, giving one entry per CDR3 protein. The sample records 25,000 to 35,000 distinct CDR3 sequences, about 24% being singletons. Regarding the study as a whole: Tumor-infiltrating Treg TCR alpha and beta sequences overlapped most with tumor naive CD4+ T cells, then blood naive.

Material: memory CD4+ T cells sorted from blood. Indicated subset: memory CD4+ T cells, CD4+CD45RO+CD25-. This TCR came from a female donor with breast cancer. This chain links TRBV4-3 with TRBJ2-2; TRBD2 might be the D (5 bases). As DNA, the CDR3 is TGCGCCAGCAGCCAGCTAGCTGAGAACACCGGGGAGCTGTTTTTT. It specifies CASSQLAENTGELFF.